Here is one TCR beta chain with its context. This sample stems from a study of blood T cell repertoires in COVID-19. Across the whole study: COVID-19 samples collected from the United States, Italy and Spain covered acute and convalescent phases. Sample material is recorded as cDNA or gDNA derived from T cells, B-cell-depleted T cells, or PBMCs.

There are 15 residues in the CDR3. V shed 2 bases and J 4 bases; nucleotides not matched to a gene: 7. Germline V CDR1 and CDR2: MDHEN, SYDVKM. Study processing details: It was from reference gene primer amplification that nucleated cell counts were estimated. This table comes from immunoSEQ multiplex PCR, and its TCRdb copy is limited to in-frame clones, with some not included. V and J calls and clone size follow that table, whereas D and trimming were derived from the DNA. The sample shows 31,000 or so clones, roughly nine tenths of them seen only once. Sample: peripheral blood. This TCR was sampled from a human donor with active COVID-19. The donor label of this sample is uncertain. The chain links TRBV28 to TRBJ2-7, with 8 bases matching TRBD1. CDR3 bases: TGTGCCAGCAGTTTAGGTGGGACAGGATATTACGAGCAGTACTTC. Its protein product is CASSLGGTGYYEQYF.